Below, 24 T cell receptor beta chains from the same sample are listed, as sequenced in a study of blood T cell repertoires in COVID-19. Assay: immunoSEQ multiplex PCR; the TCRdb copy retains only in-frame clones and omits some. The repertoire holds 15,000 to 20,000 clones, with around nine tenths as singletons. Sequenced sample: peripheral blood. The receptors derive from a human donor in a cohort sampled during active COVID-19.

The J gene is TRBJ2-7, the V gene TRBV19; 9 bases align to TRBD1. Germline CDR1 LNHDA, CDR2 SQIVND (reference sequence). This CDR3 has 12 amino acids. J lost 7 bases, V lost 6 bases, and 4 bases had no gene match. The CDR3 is CASSSTGGEQYF. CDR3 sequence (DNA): TGTGCCAGTAGCTCGACAGGGGGGGAGCAGTACTTC.

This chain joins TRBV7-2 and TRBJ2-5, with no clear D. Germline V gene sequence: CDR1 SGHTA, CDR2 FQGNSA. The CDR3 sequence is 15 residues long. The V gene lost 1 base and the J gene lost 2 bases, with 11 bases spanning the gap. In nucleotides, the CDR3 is TGTGCCAGCAGCTTAGTAGCCCTTACTCAAGAGACCCAGTACTTC. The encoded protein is CASSLVALTQETQYF.

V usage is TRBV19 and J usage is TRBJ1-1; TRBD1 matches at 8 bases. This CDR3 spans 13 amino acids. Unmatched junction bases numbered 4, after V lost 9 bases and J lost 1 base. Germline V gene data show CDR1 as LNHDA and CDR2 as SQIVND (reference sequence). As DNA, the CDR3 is TGTGCCAGCATACAGGGGGGGAACACTGAAGCTTTCTTT. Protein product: CASIQGGNTEAFF.

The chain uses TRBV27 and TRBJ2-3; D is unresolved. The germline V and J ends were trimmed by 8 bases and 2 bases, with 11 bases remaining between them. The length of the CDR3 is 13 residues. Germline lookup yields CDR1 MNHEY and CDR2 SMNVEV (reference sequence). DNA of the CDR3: TGTGCCAGCTCTGGGCTTTTCACAGATACGCAGTATTTT. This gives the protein CASSGLFTDTQYF.

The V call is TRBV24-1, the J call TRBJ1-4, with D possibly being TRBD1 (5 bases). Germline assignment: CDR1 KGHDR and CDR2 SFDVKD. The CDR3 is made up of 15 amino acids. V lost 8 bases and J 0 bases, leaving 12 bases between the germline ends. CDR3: CATNIAGTTNEKLFF. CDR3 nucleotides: TGTGCCACCAACATCGCAGGGACAACTAATGAAAAACTGTTTTTT.

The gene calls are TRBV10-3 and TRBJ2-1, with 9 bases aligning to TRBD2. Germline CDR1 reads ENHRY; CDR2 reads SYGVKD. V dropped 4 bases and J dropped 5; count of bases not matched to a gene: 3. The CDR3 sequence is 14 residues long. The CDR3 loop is CAISGAGGNNEQFF. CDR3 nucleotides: TGTGCCATCAGTGGAGCGGGGGGTAACAATGAGCAGTTCTTC.

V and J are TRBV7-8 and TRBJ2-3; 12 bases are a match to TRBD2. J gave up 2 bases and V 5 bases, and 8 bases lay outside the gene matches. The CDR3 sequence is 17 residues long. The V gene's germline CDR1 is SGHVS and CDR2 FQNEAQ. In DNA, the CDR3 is TGTGCCAGCAGCATCGGACTAGCGGGGCGTTTCACAGATACGCAGTATTTT. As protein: CASSIGLAGRFTDTQYF.

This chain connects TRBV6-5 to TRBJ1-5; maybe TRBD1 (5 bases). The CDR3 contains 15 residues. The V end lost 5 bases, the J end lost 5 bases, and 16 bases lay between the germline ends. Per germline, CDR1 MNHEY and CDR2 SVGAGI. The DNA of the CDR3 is TGTGCCAGCAGTCCCCGGGAGGGCAGGGATCAGCCCCAGCATTTT. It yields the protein CASSPREGRDQPQHF.

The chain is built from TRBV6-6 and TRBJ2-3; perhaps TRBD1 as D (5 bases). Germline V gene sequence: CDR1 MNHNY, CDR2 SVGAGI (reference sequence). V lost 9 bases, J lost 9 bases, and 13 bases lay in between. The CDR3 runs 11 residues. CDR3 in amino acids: CASNDRGTQYF. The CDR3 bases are TGTGCCAGTAACGATAGGGGCACGCAGTATTTT.

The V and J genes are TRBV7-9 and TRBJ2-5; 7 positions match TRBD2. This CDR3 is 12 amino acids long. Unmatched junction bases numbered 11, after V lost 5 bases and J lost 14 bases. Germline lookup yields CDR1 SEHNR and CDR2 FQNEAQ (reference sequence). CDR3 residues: CASSRNLGGEYF. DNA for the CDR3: TGTGCCAGCAGCCGAAACCTGGGAGGGGAATACTTC.

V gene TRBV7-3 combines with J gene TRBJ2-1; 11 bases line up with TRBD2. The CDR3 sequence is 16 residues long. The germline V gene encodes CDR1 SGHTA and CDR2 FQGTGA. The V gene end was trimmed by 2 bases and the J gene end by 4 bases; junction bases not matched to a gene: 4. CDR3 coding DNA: TGTGCCAGCAGCTTACAGGGACTAGCGGAATACAATGAGCAGTTCTTC. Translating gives CASSLQGLAEYNEQFF.

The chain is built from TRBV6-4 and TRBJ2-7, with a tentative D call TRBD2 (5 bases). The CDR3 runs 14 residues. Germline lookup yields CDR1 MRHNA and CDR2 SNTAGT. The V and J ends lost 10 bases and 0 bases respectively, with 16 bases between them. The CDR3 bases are TGTGCCAACCCTTTCCTAGCTCGCTCCTACGAGCAGTACTTC. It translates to CANPFLARSYEQYF.

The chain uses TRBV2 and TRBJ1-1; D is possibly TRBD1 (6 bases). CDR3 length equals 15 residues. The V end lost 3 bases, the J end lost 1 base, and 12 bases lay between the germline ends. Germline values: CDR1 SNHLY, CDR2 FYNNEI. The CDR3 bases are TGTGCCAGCAGTGATCGTACAGGGTCGAACACTGAAGCTTTCTTT. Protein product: CASSDRTGSNTEAFF.

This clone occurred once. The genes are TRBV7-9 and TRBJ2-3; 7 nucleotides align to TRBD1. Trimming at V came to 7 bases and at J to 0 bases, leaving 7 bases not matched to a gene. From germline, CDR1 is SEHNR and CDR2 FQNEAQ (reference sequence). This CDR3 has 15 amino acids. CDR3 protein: CASNPDRQSTDTQYF. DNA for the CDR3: TGTGCCAGCAACCCGGACAGGCAAAGCACAGATACGCAGTATTTT.

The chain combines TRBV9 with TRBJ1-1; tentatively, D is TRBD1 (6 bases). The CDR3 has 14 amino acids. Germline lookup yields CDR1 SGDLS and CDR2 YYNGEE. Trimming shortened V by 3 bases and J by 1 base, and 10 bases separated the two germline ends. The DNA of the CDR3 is TGTGCCAGCAGCGACCGACAGGCGAACACTGAAGCTTTCTTT. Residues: CASSDRQANTEAFF.

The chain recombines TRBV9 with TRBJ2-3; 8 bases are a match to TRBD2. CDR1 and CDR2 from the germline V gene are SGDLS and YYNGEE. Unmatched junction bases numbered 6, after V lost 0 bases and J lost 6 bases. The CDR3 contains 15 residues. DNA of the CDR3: TGTGCCAGCAGCGTAGTGAGCGGGAGAAGGGATACGCAGTATTTT. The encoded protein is CASSVVSGRRDTQYF.

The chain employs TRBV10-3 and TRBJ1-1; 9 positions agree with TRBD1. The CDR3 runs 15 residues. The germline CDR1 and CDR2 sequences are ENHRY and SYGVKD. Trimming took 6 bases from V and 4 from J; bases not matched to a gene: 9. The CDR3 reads CAISHRDRVGTEAFF. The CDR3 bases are TGTGCCATCAGCCACCGGGACAGGGTGGGCACTGAAGCTTTCTTT.

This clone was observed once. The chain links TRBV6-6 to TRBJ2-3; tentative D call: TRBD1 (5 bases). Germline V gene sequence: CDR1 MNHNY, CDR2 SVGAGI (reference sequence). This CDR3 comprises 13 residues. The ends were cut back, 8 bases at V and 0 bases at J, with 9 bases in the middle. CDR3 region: CASEGVSTDTQYF. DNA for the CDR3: TGTGCCAGCGAAGGGGTTAGCACAGATACGCAGTATTTT.

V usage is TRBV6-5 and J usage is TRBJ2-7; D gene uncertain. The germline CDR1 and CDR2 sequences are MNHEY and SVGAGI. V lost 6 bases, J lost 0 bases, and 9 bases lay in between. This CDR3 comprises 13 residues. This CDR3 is CASSLDGSYEQYF. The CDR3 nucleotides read TGTGCCAGCAGCCTAGACGGCTCCTACGAGCAGTACTTC.

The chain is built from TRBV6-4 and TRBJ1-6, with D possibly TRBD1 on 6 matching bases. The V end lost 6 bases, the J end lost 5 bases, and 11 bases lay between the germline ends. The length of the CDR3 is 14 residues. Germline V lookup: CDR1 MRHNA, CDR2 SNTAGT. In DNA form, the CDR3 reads TGTGCCAGCAGCCTACAGGGCAATAATTCACCCCTCCACTTT. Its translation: CASSLQGNNSPLHF.

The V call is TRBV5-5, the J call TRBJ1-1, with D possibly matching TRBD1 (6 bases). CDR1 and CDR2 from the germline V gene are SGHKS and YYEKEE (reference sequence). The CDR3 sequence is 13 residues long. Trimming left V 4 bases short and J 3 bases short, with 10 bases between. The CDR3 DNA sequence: TGTGCCAGCAGCCCCGCAGGGGACACTGAAGCTTTCTTT. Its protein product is CASSPAGDTEAFF.

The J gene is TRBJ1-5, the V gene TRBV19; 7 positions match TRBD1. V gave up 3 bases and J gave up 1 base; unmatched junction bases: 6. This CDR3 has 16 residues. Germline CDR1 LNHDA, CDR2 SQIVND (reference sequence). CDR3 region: CASSMATGTSNQPQHF. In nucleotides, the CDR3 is TGTGCCAGTAGTATGGCGACAGGGACCAGCAATCAGCCCCAGCATTTT.

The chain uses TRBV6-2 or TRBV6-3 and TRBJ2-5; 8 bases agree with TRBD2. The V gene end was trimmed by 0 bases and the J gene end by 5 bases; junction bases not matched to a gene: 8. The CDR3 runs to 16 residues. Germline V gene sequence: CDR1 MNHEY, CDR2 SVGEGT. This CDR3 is CASSYSPGGSVETQYF. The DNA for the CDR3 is TGTGCCAGCAGTTACTCCCCGGGAGGGAGTGTGGAGACCCAGTACTTC.

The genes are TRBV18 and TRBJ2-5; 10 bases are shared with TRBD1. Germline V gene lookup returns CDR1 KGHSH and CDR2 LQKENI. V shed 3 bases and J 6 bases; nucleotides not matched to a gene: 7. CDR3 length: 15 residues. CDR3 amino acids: CASSPDRGDRKTQYF. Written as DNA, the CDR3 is TGTGCCAGCTCACCGGACAGGGGGGATAGGAAGACCCAGTACTTC.